The rows below give T cell receptor beta chains drawn from one sample of a study of neurological immune-mediated disorders. TCRdb reanalysed the 5' RACE reads using MiXCR and keeps one entry per CDR3 protein. The table lists around 35,000 distinct CDR3 sequences, about 1.6% of them singletons. Sequencing input: PBMCs. The receptors were gathered from a woman in her thirties with multiple sclerosis. Both conserved end residues are part of each CDR3. A D gene is named only where the DNA matches it firmly. Clone size is stated in some rows and not others, as once, few, many or a class when expanded.

TRBD2,many,TRBJ2-7,TRBV6-5,TGTGCCAGCAGTTACTCTAGCGGGGGGGCCTACGAGCAGTACTTC,CASSYSSGGAYEQYF
.,many,TRBJ1-5,TRBV5-5,TGTGCCAGCAGCACGACCAGTCATCAGCCCCAGCATTTT,CASSTTSHQPQHF
.,many,TRBJ2-4,TRBV12-3/TRBV12-4,TGTGCCAGCAGTTTAGTTGCGGGAACGGACATTCAGTACTTC,CASSLVAGTDIQYF
.,many,TRBJ1-5,TRBV20-1,TGCAGTGCTAGGTGGCAGGACGGCGGCAATCAGCCCCAGCATTTT,CSARWQDGGNQPQHF
.,many,TRBJ2-2,TRBV2,TGTGCCAGCAGTGCGAGCGGCTTGAACACCGGGGAGCTGTTTTTT,CASSASGLNTGELFF
.,many,TRBJ2-7,TRBV6-5,TGTGCCAGCATAGGGGTTTACGAGCAGTACTTC,CASIGVYEQYF
.,many,TRBJ2-2,TRBV7-2,TGTGCCAGCAGAGGGGGGGTACCCACCGGGGAGCTGTTTTTT,CASRGGVPTGELFF
.,many,TRBJ2-1,TRBV5-6,TGTGCCAGCAGCTCGACAGTTCTGGGGTACAATGAGCAGTTCTTC,CASSSTVLGYNEQFF
.,few,TRBJ2-7,TRBV24-1,TGTGCCACCAGTGCGCCCTACACCTACGAGCAGTACTTC,CATSAPYTYEQYF
.,many,TRBJ1-1,TRBV5-1,TGCGCCAGCAGCTTGATGGCAGAGATAGACACTGAAGCTTTCTTT,CASSLMAEIDTEAFF
.,many,TRBJ2-3,TRBV5-5,TGTGCCAGCAGCTTGAACGCTTACACAGATACGCAGTATTTT,CASSLNAYTDTQYF
TRBD1,many,TRBJ2-3,TRBV9,TGTGCCAGCAGCGTAGTGGGACAGGGCACAGATACGCAGTATTTT,CASSVVGQGTDTQYF
.,many,TRBJ2-2,TRBV7-8,TGTGCCAGCAGCCGAATAGGAGCCGGCACCGGGGAGCTGTTTTTT,CASSRIGAGTGELFF
.,many,TRBJ1-1,TRBV5-6,TGTGCCAGCAGCTTGCAGACAGGGAACACTGAAGCTTTCTTT,CASSLQTGNTEAFF
TRBD2,many,TRBJ2-1,TRBV12-3/TRBV12-4,TGTGCCAGCAGGGGGACTAGCGGTAGATACAATGAGCAGTTCTTC,CASRGTSGRYNEQFF
.,many,TRBJ1-5,TRBV5-1,TGCGCCAGCAGCTTGGACGGGGCCCTCAATCAGCCCCAGCATTTT,CASSLDGALNQPQHF
.,.,TRBJ1-5,TRBV18,TGTGCCAGCTCACTCCTTGGACAGCCCTTACTTCCCTACTCCGATCAATCCCAGCATTTT,CASSLLGQPLLPYSDQSQHF
.,many,TRBJ2-7,TRBV20-1,TGCAGTGCTTCCGGACAGAGGCCTTGGGAGCAGTACTTC,CSASGQRPWEQYF
.,many,TRBJ2-7,TRBV7-9,TGTGCCAGCAGCTCCGCCAGTGCTAGCTACGAGCAGTACTTC,CASSSASASYEQYF
.,many,TRBJ2-5,TRBV6-5,TGTGCCAGCAGGCCAGGGGACCAAGAGACCCAGTACTTC,CASRPGDQETQYF
.,many,TRBJ2-5,TRBV29-1,TGCAGCGCCCGGATAGAGACCCAGTACTTC,CSARIETQYF
.,many,TRBJ2-3,TRBV6-5,TGTGCCAGCAGTTTAAGGACCAGGGGAGATACGCAGTATTTT,CASSLRTRGDTQYF
.,many,TRBJ2-4,TRBV7-2,TGTGCCAGCAGCTTTAACCGGGTATGGGGAAACATTCAGTACTTC,CASSFNRVWGNIQYF
TRBD1,few,TRBJ2-4,TRBV13,TGTGCCAGCAGCGGACGGGACAGAGATGTGGACATTCAGTACTTC,CASSGRDRDVDIQYF
.,many,TRBJ2-7,TRBV7-6,TGTGCCAGCAGCTTTCCAGGGGCTATGAGGGAGCAGTACTTC,CASSFPGAMREQYF
.,many,TRBJ1-6,TRBV20-1,TGCAGTGCCGGGGTCAATAATAATTCACCCCTCCACTTT,CSAGVNNNSPLHF
TRBD1,many,TRBJ2-3,TRBV12-3/TRBV12-4,TGTGCCAGCAGCACTGGACAGGGCACAGATACGCAGTATTTT,CASSTGQGTDTQYF
.,many,TRBJ2-2,TRBV12-3/TRBV12-4,TGTGCCAGCAGGGCGCGGCGGAACACCGGGGAGCTGTTTTTT,CASRARRNTGELFF
.,many,TRBJ1-1,TRBV19,TGTGCCACCTCCTCAGGTAGGGGAGACACTGAAGCTTTCTTT,CATSSGRGDTEAFF
.,many,TRBJ2-2,TRBV9,TGTGCCAGCAGCGTAGTGGGGACCACCGGGGAGCTGTTTTTT,CASSVVGTTGELFF
.,many,TRBJ1-2,TRBV12-5,TGTGCTAGTGGTTCGACAGTTAGATATGGCTACACCTTC,CASGSTVRYGYTF
.,.,TRBJ2-1,TRBV5-1,TGCGCCAGCAGCTTAGAATCCTGGGGTGGCAATGAGCAGTTCTTC,CASSLESWGGNEQFF
.,many,TRBJ2-3,TRBV7-9,TGTGCCAGCAGCTTACTGGGGGGAGATACGCAGTATTTT,CASSLLGGDTQYF
.,many,TRBJ2-7,TRBV7-2,TGTGCCAGCAGCGAGCCGGCGCAGTTGGTGCAGTACTTC,CASSEPAQLVQYF